Below, 30 T cell receptor beta chains from the same sample are listed, as sequenced in a study of regulatory T cells in long-lasting Graves disease. For TCR beta, libraries came from iRepertoire HTBI primers and Arm-PCR of CDR3 regions. One entry per CDR3 protein, called by TCRdb with MiXCR from the multiplex PCR reads. The repertoire includes about 560,000 distinct CDR3 sequences, around 15% of them detected once, and more than 10% sits in the top ten. The sample's time point: newly diagnosed GD, antithyroid drugs for less than 3 months. PBMCs provided the RNA from which the TCR library was made. The same sample was also used in a study of T cells in Graves' hyperthyroidism and ophthalmopathy.

This sample comprised peripheral blood mononuclear cells (PBMCs), obtained at new diagnosis, from a patient treated with antithyroid drugs. The receptors here all came from a man between 18 and 29 years old with Graves disease.

This clonotype was found many times. The CDR3 region has the DNA TGTGCCAGCAGCAACAGGGGGCTCTCATACAATGAGCAGTTCTTC. It translates to CASSNRGLSYNEQFF. This chain links TRBV12-3 or TRBV12-4 with TRBJ2-1; 9 positions match TRBD1. V gave up 6 bases and J gave up 4 bases; unmatched junction bases: 7. There are 15 residues in the CDR3.

In its sample, this clonotype was seen many times. This chain connects TRBV6-5 to TRBJ2-3; TRBD2 matches at 12 bases. Germline V CDR1 and CDR2: MNHEY, SVGAGI. This CDR3 has 20 residues. Unmatched junction bases numbered 13, after V lost 2 bases and J lost 1 base. Written as DNA, the CDR3 is TGTGCCAGCAGTTACCCCTTGACTAGCGGGAGCATTCCTGGCACAGATACGCAGTATTTT. This gives the protein CASSYPLTSGSIPGTDTQYF.

This rearrangement joins TRBV5-1 to TRBJ1-3; D ambiguous. This CDR3 has 15 amino acids. Trimming pared 7 bases from V and 0 bases from J, leaving 14 bases between. Germline V gives CDR1 SGHRS, CDR2 YFSETQ. The CDR3 DNA is TGCGCCAGCGCCCAATCGCTGAGCTCTGGAAACACCATATATTTT. This translates into CASAQSLSSGNTIYF.

The chain uses TRBV27 and TRBJ1-4; a weak D match, TRBD1 (5 bases). Per germline, CDR1 MNHEY and CDR2 SMNVEV (reference sequence). V was cut by 6 bases and J by 3 bases, with 14 bases left in between. This CDR3 has 15 amino acids. CDR3: CASRGALRSNEKLFF. CDR3 in DNA: TGTGCCAGCAGAGGGGCACTTCGTTCTAATGAAAAACTGTTTTTT.

This clonotype was seen many times. The chain couples TRBV7-9 to TRBJ2-3; no reliable D call. The germline V gene encodes CDR1 SEHNR and CDR2 FQNEAQ (reference sequence). Trimming took off 3 bases at V and 1 base at J, with 8 bases between the two ends. The CDR3 runs to 14 residues. As DNA, the CDR3 is TGTGCCAGCAGCTTCGAGGATGGCACAGATACGCAGTATTTT. Its protein is CASSFEDGTDTQYF.

A few counts support this clonotype. The chain has TRBV11-2 and TRBJ2-7; 8 bases are a match to TRBD2. The germline V gene encodes CDR1 SGHAT and CDR2 FQNNGV. The CDR3 spans 16 residues. J was trimmed by 3 bases and V by 2 bases; bases with no gene match: 9. CDR3 sequence reads: CASSLIPAGARYEQYF. The CDR3 nucleotides read TGTGCCAGCAGCTTAATCCCAGCGGGAGCCCGCTACGAGCAGTACTTC.

Many counts were recorded for this clonotype. The chain joins TRBV10-1 to TRBJ1-5, with D possibly TRBD1 on 5 matching bases. This CDR3 spans 15 amino acids. V gave up 0 bases and J gave up 5 bases, with 11 bases separating them. Germline V gene data show CDR1 as WNHNN and CDR2 as SYGVQD (reference sequence). The CDR3 loop reads CASSESNRLDQPQHF. The DNA of the CDR3 is TGCGCCAGCAGTGAGTCGAACAGGCTGGATCAGCCCCAGCATTTT.

The rearrangement uses TRBV19 and TRBJ2-7; TRBD2 is a possible D gene (5 bases). Germline V lookup: CDR1 LNHDA, CDR2 SQIVND (reference sequence). V lost 1 base and J 0 bases, leaving 10 bases between the germline ends. This CDR3 spans 15 amino acids. CDR3 residues: CASSIAKDFSYEQYF. CDR3 sequence (DNA): TGTGCCAGTAGTATAGCAAAGGACTTCTCCTACGAGCAGTACTTC.

The rearrangement links TRBV19 to TRBJ1-2; TRBD1 matches at 7 bases. Germline V gives CDR1 LNHDA, CDR2 SQIVND (reference sequence). Germline trimming cut 3 bases from V and 6 bases from J; bases unmatched to any gene: 10. CDR3 length equals 15 residues. CDR3 protein: CASSMMRGRFHGYTF. The CDR3 bases are TGTGCCAGTAGTATGATGAGGGGGCGATTTCATGGCTACACCTTC. Drawing the rest from reference TRBV19 and TRBJ1-2, the complete variable domain is DGGITQSPKYLFRKEGQNVTLSCEQNLNHDAMYWYRQDPGQGLRLIYYSQIVNDFQKGDIAEGYSVSREKKESFPLTVTSAQKNPTAFYLCASSMMRGRFHGYTFGSGTRLTVV.

This clonotype was counted ten times or more. CDR3 region: CASSLSPTGEETQYF. The CDR3 nucleotides are TGTGCCAGCAGTTTATCGCCTACAGGGGAAGAGACCCAGTACTTC. V and J are TRBV27 and TRBJ2-1; TRBD1 aligns across 7 bases. The J call may be mistaken, given a closer DNA end match to TRBJ2-5. This CDR3 is built from 15 residues. Germline V gives CDR1 MNHEY, CDR2 SMNVEV (reference sequence).

A remark on this clonotype: The germline gene is not matched at one end of the junction; a read error may be the cause. V gene TRBV9 combines with J gene TRBJ1-3; D possibly corresponds to TRBD1 (5 bases). From germline, CDR1 is SGDLS and CDR2 YYNGEE. The CDR3 spans 14 residues. The CDR3 region is CASSAWDSGSTIYF. CDR3 bases: TGTGCCAGCAGCGCCTGGGACTCTGGAAGCACCATATATTTT.

To note about this clonotype: The junction departs from germline at one end; a sequencing error may be responsible. The chain recombines TRBV5-1 with TRBJ2-4; D ambiguous. The CDR3 has 12 amino acids. The germline V gene encodes CDR1 SGHRS and CDR2 YFSETQ. CDR3 sequence: CASTSPGNIQYF. The CDR3 DNA sequence: TGTGCCAGCACCTCCCCTGGGAACATTCAGTACTTC.

The sample holds a few counts of this clonotype. The chain carries TRBV6-1 and TRBJ1-2; a possible D gene is TRBD1 (6 bases). In germline, CDR1 is MNHNS, CDR2 SASEGT. The V gene lost 4 bases and the J gene lost 6 bases, with 27 bases spanning the gap. The CDR3 spans 18 residues. CDR3 in amino acids: CASSADLRTATSPDGYTF. Written as DNA, the CDR3 is TGTGCCAGCAGTGCGGATTTACGGACAGCCACTAGCCCGGATGGCTACACCTTC.

This clonotype was observed a handful of times. This chain joins TRBV7-2 and TRBJ2-2; D possibly matches TRBD1 or TRBD2 (5 bases each). This CDR3 has 12 amino acids. CDR1 and CDR2 (germline): SGHTA, FQGNSA. V lost 10 bases to trimming and J lost 5 bases, with 11 bases between them. DNA for the CDR3: TGTGCCACCCGGTGGGGGACCGGGGAGCTGTTTTTT. Translation gives CATRWGTGELFF.

J is TRBJ2-1 and V is TRBV24-1, with D maybe TRBD2 (5 bases). Trimming took off 3 bases at V and 0 bases at J, with 11 bases between the two ends. The CDR3 is made up of 16 amino acids. Germline CDR1 is KGHDR and CDR2 is SFDVKD. CDR3 DNA: TGTGCCACCAGTGATGGGCGGGTAAGCTCCTACAATGAGCAGTTCTTC. It is translated as CATSDGRVSSYNEQFF.

This clonotype was seen at least ten times. Written as DNA, the CDR3 is TGTGCCTGGAGTAATGATCCGGGAGGACAGGACACCTACGAGCAGTACTTC. This sequence encodes CAWSNDPGGQDTYEQYF. V usage is TRBV30 and J usage is TRBJ2-7, with D tentatively TRBD1 or TRBD2 (7 bases each). The CDR3 is made up of 17 amino acids. The ends were cut back, 2 bases at V and 2 bases at J, with 22 bases in the middle. Germline V gene data show CDR1 as GTSNPN and CDR2 as SVGIG (reference sequence).

This clonotype was counted only a few times. This rearrangement joins TRBV20-1 to TRBJ2-7; D perhaps matches TRBD1 (6 bases). Germline CDR1 is DFQATT and CDR2 is SNEGSKA (reference sequence). The V gene lost 5 bases and the J gene lost 6 bases, with 17 bases spanning the gap. The CDR3 totals 13 residues. This CDR3 is CSAPAWGRGEQYF. CDR3 sequence (DNA): TGCAGTGCTCCTGCTTGGGGGCGCGGCGAGCAGTACTTC.

Only a few counts were recorded for this clonotype. At one end the junction does not follow the germline gene, possibly because of a read error. This chain links TRBV28 with TRBJ2-3; 8 bases line up with TRBD1. Germline V gene sequence: CDR1 MDHEN, CDR2 SYDVKM. This CDR3 spans 17 amino acids. This CDR3 reads CTSSLGLGTGSTDTQYF. The CDR3 coding sequence is TGTACCAGCAGTTTGGGTCTGGGGACAGGTAGCACAGATACGCAGTATTTT.

This clonotype appeared many times. The chain has TRBV6-1 and TRBJ2-3; TRBD1 might be the D (5 bases). Germline CDR1 and CDR2: MNHNS and SASEGT. V was shortened by 1 base and J by 4 bases, with 15 bases between the two germline ends. The CDR3 contains 16 residues. The CDR3 reads CASSEVEWVRADTQYF. The CDR3 DNA sequence: TGTGCCAGCAGTGAAGTGGAGTGGGTCAGGGCAGATACGCAGTATTTT.

The table lists this clonotype with many counts. CDR3 amino acids: CASSTGWGTEAFF. The CDR3 DNA follows: TGTGCCAGCAGCACAGGGTGGGGCACTGAAGCTTTCTTT. The rearrangement links TRBV27 to TRBJ1-1, with D maybe TRBD1 (6 bases). The CDR3 is 13 residues long. The V end was cut by 6 bases, the J end by 4 bases, with 12 bases between. CDR1 MNHEY and CDR2 SMNVEV come from the germline V gene (reference sequence).

This chain connects TRBV4-1 to TRBJ2-7; no clear D. Germline CDR1 reads MGHRA; CDR2 reads YSYEKL. CDR3 length: 14 amino acids. Trimming pared 1 base from V and 0 bases from J, leaving 7 bases between. CDR3 bases: TGCGCCAGCAGCCAAGTTAGCACCTCCTACGAGCAGTACTTC. This gives the protein CASSQVSTSYEQYF.

The chain joins TRBV19 to TRBJ2-3; tentatively, D is TRBD1 or TRBD2 (5 bases each). Germline V lookup: CDR1 LNHDA, CDR2 SQIVND (reference sequence). The CDR3 sequence is 15 residues long. V was cut by 2 bases and J by 4 bases, with 13 bases left in between. The CDR3 DNA is TGTGCCAGTAGTATATTTTCAGGGAGCCCAGATACGCAGTATTTT. It specifies CASSIFSGSPDTQYF.

This clonotype was seen ten or more times. Germline is not matched at one junction end, which may reflect a read error. V usage is TRBV5-1 and J usage is TRBJ1-1, with 9 bases identical to TRBD1. CDR1 is SGHRS, CDR2 YFSETQ, per germline. CDR3 size: 15 residues. This CDR3 is CASSLRQGENTEAFF. Written as DNA, the CDR3 is TGTGCCAGCAGCCTGCGACAGGGGGAGAACACTGAAGCTTTCTTT.

This clonotype showed up many times. The chain employs TRBV7-8 and TRBJ2-1; 7 nucleotides line up with TRBD2. Germline V gene data show CDR1 as SGHVS and CDR2 as FQNEAQ. CDR3 length: 16 residues. Losses at the gene ends were 0 bases for V and 4 bases for J; bases not matched to a gene: 6. CDR3 DNA: TGTGCCAGCAGCTTAGCGGGAGGGCGACCGTACAATGAGCAGTTCTTC. It specifies CASSLAGGRPYNEQFF.

This clonotype was recorded many times. The chain employs TRBV5-1 and TRBJ2-3; 10 nucleotides agree with TRBD2. V was pared by 3 bases and J by 3 bases, with 4 bases of the junction left unmatched. Germline V lookup: CDR1 SGHRS, CDR2 YFSETQ. This CDR3 contains 15 residues. The CDR3 sequence: CASSSWTSGTDTQYF. The CDR3 nucleotides are TGCGCCAGCAGCTCATGGACTAGCGGAACAGATACGCAGTATTTT.

This clonotype was seen once. This could be a read error, since a much larger clone is one nucleotide away. V gene TRBV30 combines with J gene TRBJ2-4; the D gene is possibly TRBD2 (5 bases). V was clipped by 1 base and J by 2 bases, with 12 bases between them. CDR1 is GTSNPN, CDR2 SVGIG, per germline (reference sequence). The length of the CDR3 is 15 residues. CDR3 in amino acids: CAWSARGNPKNIQYF. The CDR3 DNA is TGTGCCTGGAGTGCACGAGGGAACCCCAAAAACATTCAGTACTTC.

This clonotype was counted many times. This chain uses TRBV28 with TRBJ2-3, with TRBD2 matching 7 bases. The CDR3 contains 16 residues. Germline V gives CDR1 MDHEN, CDR2 SYDVKM. Trimming took 8 bases from V and 0 from J; bases not matched to a gene: 11. This CDR3 is CASGGRLAKSTDTQYF. CDR3 nucleotide sequence: TGTGCCAGCGGAGGGAGACTAGCTAAAAGCACAGATACGCAGTATTTT.

V usage is TRBV4-2 and J usage is TRBJ2-2; perhaps TRBD1 as D (5 bases). Germline V gene sequence: CDR1 LGHNA, CDR2 YNFKEQ. Trimming left V 3 bases short and J 4 bases short, with 18 bases between. CDR3 length: 17 residues. The CDR3 DNA follows: TGTGCCAGCAGCCACCCCCGTCCGCAGGGCAGCACCGGGGAGCTGTTTTTT. Its protein product is CASSHPRPQGSTGELFF.

This clonotype has a handful of counts. The chain is built from TRBV19 and TRBJ2-1, with 10 bases that match TRBD1. The CDR3 runs 16 residues. CDR1 and CDR2 from the germline V gene are LNHDA and SQIVND (reference sequence). J lost 0 bases, V lost 11 bases, and 10 bases had no gene match. CDR3 amino acids: CAAGQGTFSSYNEQFF. The CDR3 DNA reads TGTGCCGCGGGACAGGGGACCTTTAGCTCCTACAATGAGCAGTTCTTC.

The chain links TRBV3-1 to TRBJ2-7, with 7 nucleotides matching TRBD1. The CDR3 contains 15 residues. Per the germline V gene, CDR1 is LGHDT and CDR2 is YNNKEL (reference sequence). V was clipped by 1 base and J by 3 bases; unmatched bases: 6. CDR3 region: CASSQGGQSNYEQYF. DNA for the CDR3: TGTGCCAGCAGCCAAGGGGGACAGTCTAACTACGAGCAGTACTTC.